This T cell receptor beta chain was recovered during a study of blood T cell repertoires in COVID-19. Clones were read by immunoSEQ multiplex PCR, and TCRdb kept only the in-frame ones, dropping some. The sample has about 330,000 clones, more than 85% seen once; the top ten hold about 0.93%. Participant-reported clinical history was the basis for cohort assignment. CDR3 size: 13 residues. The germline V gene has CDR1 SGHTA and CDR2 FQGNSA. V lost 7 bases and J lost 4, with 12 bases in between. The clonotype comes from a woman in her 30s who had recovered from COVID-19. The source material was PBMCs or T cells enriched from blood (not recorded which). J is TRBJ2-3 and V is TRBV7-2, with D uncertain. The CDR3 DNA follows: TGTGCCAGCACCCAACAGACCTCAGATACGCAGTATTTT. Protein product: CASTQQTSDTQYF.